The clone carrying this TCR beta chain was seen once. These data belong to a study of blood T cell repertoires in COVID-19. Study details: The analysed material was cDNA or gDNA that came from T cells, B-cell-depleted T cells, or PBMCs.

Source study methods: Reference gene primers were amplified, and this amplification served to estimate nucleated cell counts. Some clones are missing from TCRdb's copy, which holds only in-frame ones; the method was immunoSEQ multiplex PCR. V, J and clone size were drawn from that table, and D and trimming were deduced from the DNA. The data show approximately 270,000 clones, with around nine tenths seen just once and about 8.8% held by the top ten. The receptor was isolated from a middle-aged man with active or convalescent COVID-19. The source material was peripheral blood.

This CDR3 reads CASSFDRSGGSQPQHF. In nucleotides, the CDR3 is TGTGCCAGCAGTTTCGACAGATCAGGAGGGAGCCAGCCCCAGCATTTT. The chain uses TRBV6-2 or TRBV6-3 and TRBJ1-5; D is possibly TRBD1 (5 bases). Deletions cut 4 bases from V and 7 bases from J, with 20 bases between. CDR1 and CDR2 (germline): MNHEY, SVGEGT. This CDR3 contains 16 residues.